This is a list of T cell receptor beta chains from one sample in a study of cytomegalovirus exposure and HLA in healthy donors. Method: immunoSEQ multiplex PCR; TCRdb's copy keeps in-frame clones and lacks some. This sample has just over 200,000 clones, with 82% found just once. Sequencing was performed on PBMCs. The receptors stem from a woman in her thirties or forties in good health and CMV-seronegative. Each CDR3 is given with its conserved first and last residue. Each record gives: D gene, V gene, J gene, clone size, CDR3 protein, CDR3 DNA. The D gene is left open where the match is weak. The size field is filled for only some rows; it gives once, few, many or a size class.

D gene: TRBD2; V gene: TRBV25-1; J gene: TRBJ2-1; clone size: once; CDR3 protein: CASSEYTAGGRNEQFF; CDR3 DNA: TGTGCCAGCAGTGAATACACGGCGGGAGGGAGGAATGAGCAGTTCTTC
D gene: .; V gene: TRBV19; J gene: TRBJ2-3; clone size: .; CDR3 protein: CASSIVQFTDTQYF; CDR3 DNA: TGTGCCAGTAGTATAGTCCAGTTCACAGATACGCAGTATTTT
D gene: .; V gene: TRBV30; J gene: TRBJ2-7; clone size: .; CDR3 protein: CAWSLRVYSYEQYF; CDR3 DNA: TGTGCCTGGAGTCTCCGCGTGTACTCCTACGAGCAGTACTTC
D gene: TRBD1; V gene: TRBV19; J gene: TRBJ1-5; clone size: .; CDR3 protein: CASIPPPGQGGGNQPQHF; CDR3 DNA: TGTGCCAGTATTCCCCCGCCGGGACAGGGAGGGGGCAATCAGCCCCAGCATTTT
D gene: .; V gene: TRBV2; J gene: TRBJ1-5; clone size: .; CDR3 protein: CASSQDSSNQPQHF; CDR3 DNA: TGTGCCAGCAGTCAGGACAGCTCCAATCAGCCCCAGCATTTT
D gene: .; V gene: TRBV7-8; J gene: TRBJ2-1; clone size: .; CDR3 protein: CASSPAVEQFF; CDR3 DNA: TGTGCCAGCAGCCCAGCGGTTGAGCAGTTCTTC
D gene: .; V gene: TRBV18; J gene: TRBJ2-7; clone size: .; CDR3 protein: CASSEGHEQYF; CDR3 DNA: TGTGCCAGCTCGGAGGGTCACGAGCAGTACTTC
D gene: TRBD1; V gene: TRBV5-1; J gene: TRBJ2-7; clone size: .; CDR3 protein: CASSLNTQLQGRSYEQYF; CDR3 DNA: TGCGCCAGCAGCTTGAATACACAACTACAGGGGAGATCCTACGAGCAGTACTTC
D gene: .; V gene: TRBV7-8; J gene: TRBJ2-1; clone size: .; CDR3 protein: CASSYTRNEQFF; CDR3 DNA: TGTGCCAGCAGCTATACTCGAAATGAGCAGTTCTTC
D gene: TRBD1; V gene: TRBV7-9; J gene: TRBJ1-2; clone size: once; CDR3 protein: CASSFGDRGASGGGYTF; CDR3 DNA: TGTGCCAGCAGCTTCGGGGACAGGGGGGCTTCTGGGGGCGGCTACACCTTC
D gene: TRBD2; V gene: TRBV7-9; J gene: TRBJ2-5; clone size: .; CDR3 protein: CASSPYPTSGRGTQYF; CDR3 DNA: TGTGCCAGCAGCCCATACCCGACTAGCGGGAGAGGGACCCAGTACTTC
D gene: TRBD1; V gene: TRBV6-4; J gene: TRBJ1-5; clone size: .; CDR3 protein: CASSHDGTGSNQPQHF; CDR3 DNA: TGTGCCAGCAGCCACGACGGGACAGGTAGCAATCAGCCCCAGCATTTT
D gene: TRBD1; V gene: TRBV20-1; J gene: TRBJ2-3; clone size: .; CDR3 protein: CSARRDRGQYF; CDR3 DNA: TGCAGTGCTAGGAGGGACAGGGGGCAGTATTTT
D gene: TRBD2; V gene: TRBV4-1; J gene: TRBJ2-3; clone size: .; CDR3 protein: CASSPFWPPGGPWAAGTDTQYF; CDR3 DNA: TGCGCCAGCAGCCCCTTTTGGCCCCCGGGAGGGCCGTGGGCCGCCGGCACAGATACGCAGTATTTT
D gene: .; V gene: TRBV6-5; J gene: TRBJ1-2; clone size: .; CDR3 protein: CASSRQLQANYGYTF; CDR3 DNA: TGTGCCAGCAGTCGTCAACTCCAAGCTAACTATGGCTACACCTTC
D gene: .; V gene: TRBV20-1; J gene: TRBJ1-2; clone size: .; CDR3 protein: CSASGGYTF; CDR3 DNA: TGCAGTGCTAGTGGCGGCTACACCTTC
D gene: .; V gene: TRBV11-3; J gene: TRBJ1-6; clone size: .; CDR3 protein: CASSLREGTSSYNSPLHF; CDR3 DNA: TGTGCCAGCAGCTTAAGGGAGGGGACGAGCTCCTATAATTCACCCCTCCACTTT
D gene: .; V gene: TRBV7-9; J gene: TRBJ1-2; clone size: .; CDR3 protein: CASSLGFGRDTNYGYTF; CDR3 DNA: TGTGCCAGCAGCTTAGGGTTCGGCAGGGACACTAACTATGGCTACACCTTC
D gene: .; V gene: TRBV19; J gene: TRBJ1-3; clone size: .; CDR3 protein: CASSSGNTIYF; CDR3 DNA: TGTGCCAGTAGTTCCGGGAACACCATATATTTT
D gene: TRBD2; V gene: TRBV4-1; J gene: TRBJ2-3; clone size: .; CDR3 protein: CASSLGAGGSTDTQYF; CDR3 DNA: TGCGCCAGCAGCCTAGGGGCGGGAGGAAGCACAGATACGCAGTATTTT
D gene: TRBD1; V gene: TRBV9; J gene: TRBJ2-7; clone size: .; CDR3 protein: CASSVDQGVDEQYF; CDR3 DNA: TGTGCCAGCAGCGTAGATCAGGGGGTGGACGAGCAGTACTTC
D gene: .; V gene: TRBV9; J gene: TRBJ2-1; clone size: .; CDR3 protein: CASSVVPLLGNEQFF; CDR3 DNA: TGTGCCAGCAGCGTAGTCCCCTTACTAGGCAATGAGCAGTTCTTC
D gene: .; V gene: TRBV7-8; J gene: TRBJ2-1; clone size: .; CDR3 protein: CASSFLGGRDYDEQFF; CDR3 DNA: TGTGCCAGCAGCTTCCTTGGTGGACGGGATTACGATGAGCAGTTCTTC
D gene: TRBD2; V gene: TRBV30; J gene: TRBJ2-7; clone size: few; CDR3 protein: CAWSVNLAAEQYF; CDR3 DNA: TGTGCCTGGAGTGTAAACCTAGCGGCTGAGCAGTACTTC
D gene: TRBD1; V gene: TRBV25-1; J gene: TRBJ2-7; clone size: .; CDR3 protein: CASSGRDRDYEQYF; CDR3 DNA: TGTGCCAGCAGTGGGAGGGACAGGGACTACGAGCAGTACTTC
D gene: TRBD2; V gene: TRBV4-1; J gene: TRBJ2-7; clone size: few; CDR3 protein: CASSPNEAAGEVSEQYF; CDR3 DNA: TGCGCCAGCAGCCCGAACGAGGCGGCGGGAGAGGTTTCCGAGCAGTACTTC
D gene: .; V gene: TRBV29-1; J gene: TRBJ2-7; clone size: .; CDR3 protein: CSARDIQYEQYF; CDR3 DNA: TGCAGCGCGAGAGACATCCAATACGAGCAGTACTTC
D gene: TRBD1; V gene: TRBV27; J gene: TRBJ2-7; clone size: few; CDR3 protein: CASSPGRTGDSYEQYF; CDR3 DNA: TGTGCCAGCAGTCCCGGCCGGACAGGGGACTCCTACGAGCAGTACTTC
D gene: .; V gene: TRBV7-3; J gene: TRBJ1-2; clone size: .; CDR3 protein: CASSLLGRPYGYTF; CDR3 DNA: TGTGCCAGCAGCTTATTGGGGCGGCCCTATGGCTACACCTTC
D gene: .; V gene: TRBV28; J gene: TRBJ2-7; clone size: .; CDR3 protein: CASSLTARLYEQYF; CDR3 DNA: TGTGCCAGCAGTTTGACAGCGCGGCTCTACGAGCAGTACTTC
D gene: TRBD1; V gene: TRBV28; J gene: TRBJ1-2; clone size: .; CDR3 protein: CASSRTGGPGYGYTF; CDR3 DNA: TGTGCCAGCAGCCGTACAGGGGGACCGGGCTATGGCTACACCTTC
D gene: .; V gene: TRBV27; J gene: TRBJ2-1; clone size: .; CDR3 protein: CASSSGRPEQFF; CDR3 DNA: TGTGCCAGCAGTTCGGGTCGCCCTGAGCAGTTCTTC
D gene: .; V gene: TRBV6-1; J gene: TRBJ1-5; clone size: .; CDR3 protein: CASSPGGRVNQPQHF; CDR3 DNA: TGTGCCAGCAGTCCCGGGGGTAGGGTCAATCAGCCCCAGCATTTT
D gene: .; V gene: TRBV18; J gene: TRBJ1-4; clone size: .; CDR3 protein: CASSPSFNEKLFF; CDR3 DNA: TGTGCCAGCTCACCATCGTTTAATGAAAAACTGTTTTTT
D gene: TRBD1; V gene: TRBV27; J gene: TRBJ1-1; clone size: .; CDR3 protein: CASSDRGYTEAFF; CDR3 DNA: TGTGCCAGCAGTGACAGGGGATACACTGAAGCTTTCTTT
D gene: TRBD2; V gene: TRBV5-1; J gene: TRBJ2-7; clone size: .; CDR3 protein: CASRTGGVAGRSYEQYF; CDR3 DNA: TGCGCCAGCAGGACGGGGGGGGTCGCGGGGAGAAGCTACGAGCAGTACTTC
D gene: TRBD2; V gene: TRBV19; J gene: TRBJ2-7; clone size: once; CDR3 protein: CASGLAGGSYEQYF; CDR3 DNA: TGTGCCAGTGGACTAGCGGGAGGCTCCTACGAGCAGTACTTC
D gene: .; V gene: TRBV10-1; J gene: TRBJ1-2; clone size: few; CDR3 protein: CASSGTNNYGYTF; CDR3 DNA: TGCGCCAGCAGTGGAACTAATAACTATGGCTACACCTTC
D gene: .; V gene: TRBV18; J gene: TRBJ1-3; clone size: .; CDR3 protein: CASSPWQGNTIYF; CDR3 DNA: TGTGCCAGCTCACCCTGGCAGGGAAACACCATATATTTT
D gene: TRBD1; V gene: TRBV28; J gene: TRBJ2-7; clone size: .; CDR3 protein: CASIPDRLSYEQYF; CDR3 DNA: TGTGCCAGCATTCCGGACAGGTTGTCCTACGAGCAGTACTTC